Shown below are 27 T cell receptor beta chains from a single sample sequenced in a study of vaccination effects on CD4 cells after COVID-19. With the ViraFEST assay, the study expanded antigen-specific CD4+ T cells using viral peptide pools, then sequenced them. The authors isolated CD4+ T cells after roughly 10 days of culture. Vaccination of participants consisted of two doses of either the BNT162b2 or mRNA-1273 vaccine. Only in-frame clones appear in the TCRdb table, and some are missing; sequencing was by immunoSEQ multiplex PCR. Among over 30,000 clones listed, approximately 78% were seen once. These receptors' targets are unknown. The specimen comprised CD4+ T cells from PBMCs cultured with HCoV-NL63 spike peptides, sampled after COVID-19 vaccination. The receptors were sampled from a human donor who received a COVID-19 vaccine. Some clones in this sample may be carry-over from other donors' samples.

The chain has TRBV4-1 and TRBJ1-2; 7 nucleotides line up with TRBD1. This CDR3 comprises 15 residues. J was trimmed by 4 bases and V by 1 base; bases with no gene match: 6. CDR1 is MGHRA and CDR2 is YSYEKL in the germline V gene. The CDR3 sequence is CASSQVEGGLYGYTF. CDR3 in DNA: TGCGCCAGCAGCCAAGTAGAAGGGGGCCTCTATGGCTACACCTTC.

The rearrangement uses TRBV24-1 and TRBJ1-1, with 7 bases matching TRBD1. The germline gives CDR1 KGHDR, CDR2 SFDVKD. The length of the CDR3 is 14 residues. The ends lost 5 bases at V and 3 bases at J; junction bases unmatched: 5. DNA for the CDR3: TGTGCCACCAGTGGTACCACAGGGGACACTGAAGCTTTCTTT. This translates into CATSGTTGDTEAFF.

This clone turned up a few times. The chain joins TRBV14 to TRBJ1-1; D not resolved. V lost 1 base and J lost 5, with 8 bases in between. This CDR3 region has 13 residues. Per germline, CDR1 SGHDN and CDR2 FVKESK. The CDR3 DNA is TGTGCCAGCAGCCAAGGGCAGCTAACTGAAGCTTTCTTT. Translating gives CASSQGQLTEAFF.

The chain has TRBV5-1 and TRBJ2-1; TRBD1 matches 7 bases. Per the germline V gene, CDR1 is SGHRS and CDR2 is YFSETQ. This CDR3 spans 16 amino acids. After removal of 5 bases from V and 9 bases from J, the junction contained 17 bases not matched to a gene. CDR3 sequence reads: CASSRDSPQLGGEQFF. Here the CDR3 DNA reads TGCGCCAGCAGTCGGGACAGTCCACAATTAGGAGGTGAGCAGTTCTTC. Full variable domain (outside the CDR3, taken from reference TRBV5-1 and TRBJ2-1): KAGVTQTPRYLIKTRGQQVTLSCSPISGHRSVSWYQQTPGQGLQFLFEYFSETQRNKGNFPGRFSGRQFSNSRSEMNVSTLELGDSALYLCASSRDSPQLGGEQFFGPGTRLTVL.

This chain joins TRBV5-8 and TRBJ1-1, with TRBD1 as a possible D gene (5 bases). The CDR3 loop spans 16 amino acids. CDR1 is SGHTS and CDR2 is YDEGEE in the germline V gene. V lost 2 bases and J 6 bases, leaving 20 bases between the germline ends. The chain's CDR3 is CASSLGDPAGDAEAFF. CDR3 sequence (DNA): TGTGCCAGCAGCTTAGGGGATCCGGCGGGAGACGCTGAAGCTTTCTTT.

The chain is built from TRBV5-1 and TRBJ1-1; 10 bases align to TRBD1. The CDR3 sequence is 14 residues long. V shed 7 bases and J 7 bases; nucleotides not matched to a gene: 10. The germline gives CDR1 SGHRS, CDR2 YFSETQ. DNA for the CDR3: TGCGCCAGCTCATTGGTCGGGACAGGGGTTGAAGCTTTCTTT. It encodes CASSLVGTGVEAFF.

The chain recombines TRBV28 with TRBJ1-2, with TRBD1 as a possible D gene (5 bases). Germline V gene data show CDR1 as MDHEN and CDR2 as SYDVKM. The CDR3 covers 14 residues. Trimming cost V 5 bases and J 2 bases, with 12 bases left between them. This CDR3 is CASSPLRDNYGYTF. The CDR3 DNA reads TGTGCCAGCAGTCCCCTCCGGGACAACTATGGCTACACCTTC.

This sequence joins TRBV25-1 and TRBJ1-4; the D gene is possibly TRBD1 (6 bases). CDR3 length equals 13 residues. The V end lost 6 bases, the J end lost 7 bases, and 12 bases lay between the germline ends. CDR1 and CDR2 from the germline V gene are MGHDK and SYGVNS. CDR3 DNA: TGTGCCAGCAGCGGGTCAGGGGTTGAAAAACTGTTTTTT. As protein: CASSGSGVEKLFF. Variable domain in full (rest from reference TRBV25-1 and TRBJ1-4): EADIYQTPRYLVIGTGKKITLECSQTMGHDKMYWYQQDPGMELHLIHYSYGVNSTEKGDLSSESTVSRIRTEHFPLTLESARPSHTSQYLCASSGSGVEKLFFGSGTQLSVL.

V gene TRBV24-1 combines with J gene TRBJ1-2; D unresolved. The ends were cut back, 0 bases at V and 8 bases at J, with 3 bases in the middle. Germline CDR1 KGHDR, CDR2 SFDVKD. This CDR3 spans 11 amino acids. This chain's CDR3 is CATSDLLGYTF. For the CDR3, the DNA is TGTGCCACCAGTGATTTGCTGGGCTACACCTTC.

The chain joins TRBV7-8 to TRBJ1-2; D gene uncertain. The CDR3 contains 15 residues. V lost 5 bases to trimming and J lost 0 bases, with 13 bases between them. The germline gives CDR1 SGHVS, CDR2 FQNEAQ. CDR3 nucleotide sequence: TGTGCCAGCAGCATTACCGGGCCAGCTAACTATGGCTACACCTTC. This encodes CASSITGPANYGYTF.

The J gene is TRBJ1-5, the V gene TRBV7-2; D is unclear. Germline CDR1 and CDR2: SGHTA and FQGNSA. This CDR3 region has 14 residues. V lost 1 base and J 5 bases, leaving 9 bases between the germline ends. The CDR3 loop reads CASSLEGGDQPQHF. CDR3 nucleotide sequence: TGTGCCAGCAGCTTAGAGGGCGGGGATCAGCCCCAGCATTTT.

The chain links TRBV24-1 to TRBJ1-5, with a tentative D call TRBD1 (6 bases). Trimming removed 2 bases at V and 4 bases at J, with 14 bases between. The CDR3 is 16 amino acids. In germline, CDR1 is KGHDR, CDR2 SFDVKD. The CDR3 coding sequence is TGTGCCACCAGTGATTCCGTCCAGGGGCCTAATCAGCCCCAGCATTTT. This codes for CATSDSVQGPNQPQHF.

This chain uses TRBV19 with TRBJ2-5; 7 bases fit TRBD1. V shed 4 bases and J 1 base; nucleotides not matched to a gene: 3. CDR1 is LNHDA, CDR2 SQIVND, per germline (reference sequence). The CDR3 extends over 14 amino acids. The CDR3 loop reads CASSTDRVQETQYF. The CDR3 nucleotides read TGTGCCAGTAGTACTGACAGGGTCCAAGAGACCCAGTACTTC. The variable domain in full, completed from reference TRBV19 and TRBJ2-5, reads DGGITQSPKYLFRKEGQNVTLSCEQNLNHDAMYWYRQDPGQGLRLIYYSQIVNDFQKGDIAEGYSVSREKKESFPLTVTSAQKNPTAFYLCASSTDRVQETQYFGPGTRLLVL.

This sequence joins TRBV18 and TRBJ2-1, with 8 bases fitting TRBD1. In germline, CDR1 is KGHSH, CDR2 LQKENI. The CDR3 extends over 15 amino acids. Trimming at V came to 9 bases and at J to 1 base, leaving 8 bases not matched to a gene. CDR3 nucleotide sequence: TGTGCCAGTTCGACGGGACAGGTATCCTACAATGAGCAGTTCTTC. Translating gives CASSTGQVSYNEQFF.

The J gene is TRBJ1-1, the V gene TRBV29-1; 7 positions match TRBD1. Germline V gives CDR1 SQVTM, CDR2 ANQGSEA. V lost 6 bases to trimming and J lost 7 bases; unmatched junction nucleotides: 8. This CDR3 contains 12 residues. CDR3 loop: CSVTDRESEAFF. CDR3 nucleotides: TGCAGCGTCACCGACAGGGAGAGTGAAGCTTTCTTT.

This CDR3 is CATSDFFTDQPQHF. The CDR3, as DNA: TGTGCCACCAGTGATTTCTTCACAGATCAGCCCCAGCATTTT. The rearrangement joins TRBV24-1 to TRBJ1-5; D gene ambiguous. The CDR3 covers 14 residues. Germline-derived CDR1 and CDR2 are KGHDR and SFDVKD. Trimming cost V 1 base and J 5 bases, with 8 bases left between them.

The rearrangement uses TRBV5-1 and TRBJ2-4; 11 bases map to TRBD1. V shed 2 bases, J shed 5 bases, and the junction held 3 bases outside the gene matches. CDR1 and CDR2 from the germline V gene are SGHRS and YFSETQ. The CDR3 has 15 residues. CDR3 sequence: CASSFAGQGENIQYF. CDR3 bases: TGCGCCAGCAGCTTTGCGGGACAGGGGGAAAACATTCAGTACTTC.

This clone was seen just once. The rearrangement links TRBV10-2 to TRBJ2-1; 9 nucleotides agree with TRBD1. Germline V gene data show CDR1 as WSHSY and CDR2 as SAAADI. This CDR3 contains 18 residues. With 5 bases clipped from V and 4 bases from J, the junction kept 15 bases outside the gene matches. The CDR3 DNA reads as TGCGCCAGCAGTCGCGCAGTAACCGGGACAGGGTCGTACAATGAGCAGTTCTTC. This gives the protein CASSRAVTGTGSYNEQFF.

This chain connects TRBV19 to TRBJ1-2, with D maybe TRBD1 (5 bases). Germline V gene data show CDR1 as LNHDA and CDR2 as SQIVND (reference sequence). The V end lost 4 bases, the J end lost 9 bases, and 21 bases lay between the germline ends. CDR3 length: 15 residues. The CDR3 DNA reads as TGTGCCAGTAGTAGTGTAGGGGTATCAAGAGAAAGCTACACCTTC. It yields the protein CASSSVGVSRESYTF.

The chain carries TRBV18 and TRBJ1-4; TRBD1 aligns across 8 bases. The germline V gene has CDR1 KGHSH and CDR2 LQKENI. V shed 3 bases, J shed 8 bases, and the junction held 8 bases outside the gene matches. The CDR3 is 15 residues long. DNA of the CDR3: TGTGCCAGCTCACCCAAATGGACAGGGCCGGAAAAACTGTTTTTT. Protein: CASSPKWTGPEKLFF.

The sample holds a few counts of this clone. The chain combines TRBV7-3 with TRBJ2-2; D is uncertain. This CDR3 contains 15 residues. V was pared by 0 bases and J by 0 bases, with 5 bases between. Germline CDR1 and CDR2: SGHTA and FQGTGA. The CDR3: CASSLTGTNTGELFF. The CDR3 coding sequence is TGTGCCAGCAGCTTAACCGGAACGAACACCGGGGAGCTGTTTTTT. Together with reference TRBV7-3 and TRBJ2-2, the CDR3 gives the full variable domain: GAGVSQTPSNKVTEKGKYVELRCDPISGHTALYWYRQSLGQGPEFLIYFQGTGAADDSGLPNDRFFAVRPEGSVSTLKIQRTERGDSAVYLCASSLTGTNTGELFFGEGSRLTVL.

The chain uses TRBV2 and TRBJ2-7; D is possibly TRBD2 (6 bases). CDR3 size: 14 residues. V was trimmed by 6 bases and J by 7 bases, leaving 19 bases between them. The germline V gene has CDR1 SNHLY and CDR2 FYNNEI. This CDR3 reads CASRGTSSTGEQYV. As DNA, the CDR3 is TGTGCCAGCAGGGGAACTAGCAGCACAGGTGAGCAGTACGTC.

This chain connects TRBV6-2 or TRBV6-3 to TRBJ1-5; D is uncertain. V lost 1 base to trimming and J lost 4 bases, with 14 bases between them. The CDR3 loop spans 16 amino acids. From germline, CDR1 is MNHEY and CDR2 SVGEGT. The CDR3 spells CASSYYGSHPNQPQHF. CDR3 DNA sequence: TGTGCCAGCAGTTACTACGGGTCCCACCCGAATCAGCCCCAGCATTTT.

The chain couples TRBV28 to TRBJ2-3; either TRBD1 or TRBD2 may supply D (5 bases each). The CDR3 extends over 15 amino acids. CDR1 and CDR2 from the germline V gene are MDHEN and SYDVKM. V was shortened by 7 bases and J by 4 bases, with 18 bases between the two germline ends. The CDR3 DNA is TGTGCCAGCATCTTAGGGGACCCCGGGGCAGATACGCAGTATTTT. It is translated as CASILGDPGADTQYF.

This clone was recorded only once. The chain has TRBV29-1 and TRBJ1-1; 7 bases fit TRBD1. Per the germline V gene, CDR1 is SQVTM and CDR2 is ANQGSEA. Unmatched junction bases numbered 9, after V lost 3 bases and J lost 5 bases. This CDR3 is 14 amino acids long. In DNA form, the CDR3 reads TGCAGCGTTGAGAGACAGGGTTCGCATACTGAAGCTTTCTTT. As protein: CSVERQGSHTEAFF.

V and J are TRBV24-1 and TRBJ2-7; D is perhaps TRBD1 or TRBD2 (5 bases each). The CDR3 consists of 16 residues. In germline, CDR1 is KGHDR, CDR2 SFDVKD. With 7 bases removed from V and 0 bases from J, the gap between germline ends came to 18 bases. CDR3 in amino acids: CATRNRGQISSYEQYV. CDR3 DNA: TGTGCCACCAGAAACCGGGGCCAGATAAGCTCCTACGAGCAGTACGTC.

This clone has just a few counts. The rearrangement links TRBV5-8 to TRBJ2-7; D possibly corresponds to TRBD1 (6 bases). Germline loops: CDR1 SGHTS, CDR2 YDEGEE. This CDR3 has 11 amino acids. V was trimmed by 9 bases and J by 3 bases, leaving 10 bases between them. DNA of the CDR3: TGTGCCACCCAGGACAGCTACGAGCAGTACGTC. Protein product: CATQDSYEQYV.